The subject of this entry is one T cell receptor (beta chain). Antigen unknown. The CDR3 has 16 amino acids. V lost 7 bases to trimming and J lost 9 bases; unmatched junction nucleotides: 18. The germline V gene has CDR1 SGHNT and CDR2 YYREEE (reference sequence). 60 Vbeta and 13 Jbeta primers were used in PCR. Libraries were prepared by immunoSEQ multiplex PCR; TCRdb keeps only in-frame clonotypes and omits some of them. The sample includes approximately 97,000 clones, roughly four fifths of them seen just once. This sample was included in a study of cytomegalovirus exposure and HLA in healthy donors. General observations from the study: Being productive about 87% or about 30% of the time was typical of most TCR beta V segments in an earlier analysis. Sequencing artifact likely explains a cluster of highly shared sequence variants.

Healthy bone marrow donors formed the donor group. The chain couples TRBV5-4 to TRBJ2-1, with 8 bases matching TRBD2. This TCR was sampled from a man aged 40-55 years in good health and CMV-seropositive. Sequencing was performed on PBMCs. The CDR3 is CASGPTSPGGAGEQFF. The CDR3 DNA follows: TGTGCCAGCGGACCCACTTCACCCGGGGGGGCGGGTGAGCAGTTCTTC.